Sequencing of this TCR beta chain was carried out in a study of molecular identifiers for immune sequencing clone quantification. TCRdb itself ran the PCR reads through MiXCR, one entry per CDR3 protein. The sample has 9,500 to 15,000 distinct CDR3 sequences, around 15% seen once. This CDR3 region has 20 residues. Germline-derived CDR1 and CDR2 are SEHNR and FQNEAQ (reference sequence). About this clonotype itself: One junction end disagrees with the germline gene, perhaps due to a read error.

This receptor was taken from a human donor in good health. Some libraries in this study had Jurkat cell RNA spiked in. The sequencing sample was made of naive CD8+ T cells from blood, with Jurkat cell RNA spiked in. Sample subset: FACS-sorted CD8+CD4-CCR7+CD45RA+ naive T cells. The V call is TRBV7-9, the J call TRBJ1-5; 8 positions agree with TRBD1. Here the CDR3 DNA reads TGTGCCAGCAGCTTTGATCAGGGTACCTCCAGGGGGCGCGGGACTCAGCCCCAGCGTTTT. Translated, it gives CASSFDQGTSRGRGTQPQRF.